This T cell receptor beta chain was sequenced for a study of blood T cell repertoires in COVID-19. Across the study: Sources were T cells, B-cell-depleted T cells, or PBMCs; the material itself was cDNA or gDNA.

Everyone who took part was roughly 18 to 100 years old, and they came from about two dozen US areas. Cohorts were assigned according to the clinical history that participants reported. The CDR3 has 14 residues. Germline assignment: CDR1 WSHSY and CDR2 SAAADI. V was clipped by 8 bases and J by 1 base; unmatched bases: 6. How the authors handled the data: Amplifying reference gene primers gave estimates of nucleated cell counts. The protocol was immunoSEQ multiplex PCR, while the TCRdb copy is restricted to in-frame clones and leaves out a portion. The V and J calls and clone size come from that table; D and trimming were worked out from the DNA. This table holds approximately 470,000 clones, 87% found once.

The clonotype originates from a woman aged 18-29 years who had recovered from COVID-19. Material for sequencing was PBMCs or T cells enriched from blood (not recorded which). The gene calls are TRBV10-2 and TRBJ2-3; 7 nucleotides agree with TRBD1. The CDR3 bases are TGCGCCAGCTCACGAACAGGGGGCACAGATACGCAGTATTTT. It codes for CASSRTGGTDTQYF.